The sequence of this TCR beta chain was determined in a study of T-cell reconstitution after alpha-beta-depleted transplantation in children. Remarks on this clonotype: The antigen is unknown.

Study-wide results and caveats: T-cell counts and diversity were attributed mostly to newly produced T cells one year after transplant.

The library targeted TCRbeta and was prepared with unique molecular identifiers. TCRdb used MiXCR to reprocess the PCR reads, holding one entry per CDR3 protein. The sample includes approximately 500,000 distinct CDR3 sequences, 25% to 30% of them seen just once. This CDR3 has 19 amino acids. V lost 5 bases, J lost 4 bases, and 17 bases stayed unmatched. Germline V gene data show CDR1 as MNHEY and CDR2 as SMNVEV (reference sequence). The sample here was PBMCs, taken before TCRalphabeta/CD19-depleted stem cell transplant. The chain uses TRBV27 and TRBJ2-6; TRBD1 matches 7 bases. The source of this sequence is a boy under two years old with Wiskott-Aldrich syndrome, due to receive a stem cell transplant. CDR3 protein: CASSLSTPGKGAGANVLTF. The CDR3 nucleotides are TGTGCCAGCAGTCTCTCAACCCCCGGGAAGGGGGCAGGGGCCAACGTCCTGACTTTC.